This T cell receptor (beta chain) derives from a study of T cell responses to AZD1222 COVID-19 vaccine (dated by TCRdb to the early 2020s). For the study in its entirety: AZD1222 recipients whose second dose came at about 4 weeks and those whose second dose came at about 12 weeks were combined into one group, since spike-specific TCR depth and breadth did not differ between the two schedules. TCR sequencing covered roughly 230 trial participants: 200 to 220 given two doses of AZD1222 and approximately 26 given two doses of MenACWY control vaccine. Trial participants were enrolled by age into subgroups of 18-55, 56-69 and 70-plus years, and around 150, 29 and 61 TCR-sequenced participants, respectively, were included in these subgroups. The investigation overall reported the following: Conclusions about previously exposed vaccinees are limited, since just six AZD1222 recipients were seropositive for SARS-CoV-2 at baseline. Epitopes outside the regions mutated in the B.1.351 and B.1.1.7 variants were reportedly recognized by nearly half of the unique spike-specific TCRs. No day 14 peak-response samples were available, so repertoires were characterized only after the peak T cell response. Vaccine-associated CD4 TCRs spanned the whole spike protein, with dominant responses in regions 160-218 and 743-854. Most participants were white British and females outnumbered males, and the authors suggested that clonal diversity may have been underestimated. Spike-specific TCR breadth and depth rose significantly after two AZD1222 doses compared with day 0 and with MenACWY recipients. The 56-69-year group was small, and its depth increase did not reach significance, likely because of low power.

In the case of this clone: Its cognate antigen has yet to be identified. It has no much larger one-base neighbor in the sample; base qualities were not kept.

The label giving this sample's time point can be read as: baseline before first vaccination. Vaccinee samples were obtained from the UK trials COV001 and COV002, which included a single-blind randomized controlled phase 2/3 trial of AZD1222 (ChAdOx1 nCoV-19) in healthy adults. For TCRbeta chain sequencing, PBMC samples were collected from trial participants at day 0 and at day 28 after the second dose. The CDR3 runs 12 residues from the cysteine to the phenylalanine. Only the CDR3 region is kept as DNA, spanning 36 bases read in frame from base 1. The germline V gene provides CDR1 SGHAT and CDR2 FQNNGV. V gives up 1 base and J gives up 7 bases, and the segment between their germline ends measures 7 bases. The CDR3 regions of human TCRbeta chains were analyzed by immunosequencing. The source study handled its data this way. TCRs in the repertoires were compared against a reference library of SARS-CoV-2-specific TCRs that had been generated with the MIRA antigen-specificity platform. Breadth was defined as the fraction of unique TCRs that were SARS-CoV-2-associated. Depth was defined as the fraction of total T cells that were SARS-CoV-2-associated. Using the MIRA data, every spike-specific TCR was mapped to the spike region that the TCR reacted to and assigned to either a CD4 or a CD8 class. Log10-transformed breadth and depth values were compared by one-way ANOVA with Sidak's multiple comparisons tests. TCRdb re-hosts the immuneACCESS table, in-frame sequences only. Its copies lack some clones; in the studies checked, an unresolved V gene accounts for under half of them, and the cause for the rest is not known. That table gives V, J and clone size, and the DNA gave D and trimming. A total of about 130,000 clones appear in this sample, around 85% of them only once. In total, the top ten clones hold approximately 1.7% of the sample.

The specimen was peripheral blood, collected on day 0 of AZD1222 vaccination. The source is an adult in good health. The chain links TRBV11-2 with TRBJ1-2; no confident D gene assignment can be made. The CDR3 region has the sequence CASSLVGGGYTF. In nucleotide form, the sequence is TGTGCCAGCAGCTTAGTCGGCGGTGGCTACACCTTC.